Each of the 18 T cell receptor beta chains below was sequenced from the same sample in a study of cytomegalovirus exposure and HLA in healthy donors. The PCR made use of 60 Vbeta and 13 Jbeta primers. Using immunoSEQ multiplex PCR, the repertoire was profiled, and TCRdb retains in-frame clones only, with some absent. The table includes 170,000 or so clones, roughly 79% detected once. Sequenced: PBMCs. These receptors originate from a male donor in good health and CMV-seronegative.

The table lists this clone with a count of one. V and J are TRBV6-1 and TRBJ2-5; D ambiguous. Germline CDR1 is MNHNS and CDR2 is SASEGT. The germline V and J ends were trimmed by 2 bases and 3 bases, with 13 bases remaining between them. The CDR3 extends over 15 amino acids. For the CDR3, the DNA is TGTGCCAGCAGTGAACCCTCAAACAGAGAAGAGACCCAGTACTTC. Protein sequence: CASSEPSNREETQYF.

The CDR3 sequence: CASSLGGEGTQYF. The CDR3 coding sequence is TGTGCCAGCAGCTTGGGGGGAGAGGGGACCCAGTACTTC. The V and J genes are TRBV5-4 and TRBJ2-5, with D perhaps matching TRBD2 (5 bases). Germline V lookup: CDR1 SGHNT, CDR2 YYREEE (reference sequence). Trimming left V 0 bases short and J 7 bases short, with 10 bases between. This CDR3 contains 13 residues.

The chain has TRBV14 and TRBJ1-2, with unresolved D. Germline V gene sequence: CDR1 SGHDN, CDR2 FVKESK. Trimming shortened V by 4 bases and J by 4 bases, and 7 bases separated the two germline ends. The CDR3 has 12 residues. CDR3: CASSLKSYGYTF. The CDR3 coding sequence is TGTGCCAGCAGCCTTAAGAGCTATGGCTACACCTTC. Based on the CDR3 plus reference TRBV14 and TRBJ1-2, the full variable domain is EAGVTQFPSHSVIEKGQTVTLRCDPISGHDNLYWYRRVMGKEIKFLLHFVKESKQDESGMPNNRFLAERTGGTYSTLKVQPAELEDSGVYFCASSLKSYGYTFGSGTRLTVV.

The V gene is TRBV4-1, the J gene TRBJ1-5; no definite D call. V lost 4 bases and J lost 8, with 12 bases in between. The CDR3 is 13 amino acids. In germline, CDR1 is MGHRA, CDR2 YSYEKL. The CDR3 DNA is TGCGCCAGCAGCCCGGGTGAGTGGGAGCCCCAGCATTTT. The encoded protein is CASSPGEWEPQHF.

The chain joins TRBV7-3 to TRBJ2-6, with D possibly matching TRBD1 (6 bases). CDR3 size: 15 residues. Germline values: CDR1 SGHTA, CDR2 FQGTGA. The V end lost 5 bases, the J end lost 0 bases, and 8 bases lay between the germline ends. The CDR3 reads CASSPTGSGANVLTF. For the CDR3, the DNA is TGTGCCAGCAGCCCGACAGGCTCTGGGGCCAACGTCCTGACTTTC.

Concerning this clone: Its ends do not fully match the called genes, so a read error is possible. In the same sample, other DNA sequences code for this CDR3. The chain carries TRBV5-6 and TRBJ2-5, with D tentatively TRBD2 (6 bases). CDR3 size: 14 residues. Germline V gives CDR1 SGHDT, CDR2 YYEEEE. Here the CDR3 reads CASSSWASRETQYF. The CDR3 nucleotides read TGTGCCAGCAGCTCCTGGGCGAGTCGGGAGACTCAGTACTTC.

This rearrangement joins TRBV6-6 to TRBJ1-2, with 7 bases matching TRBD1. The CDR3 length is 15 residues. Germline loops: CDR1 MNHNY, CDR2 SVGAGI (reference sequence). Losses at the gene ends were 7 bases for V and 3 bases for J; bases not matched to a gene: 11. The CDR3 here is CASNSQKGAHYGYTF. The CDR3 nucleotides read TGTGCCAGCAACTCACAGAAGGGGGCTCACTATGGCTACACCTTC.

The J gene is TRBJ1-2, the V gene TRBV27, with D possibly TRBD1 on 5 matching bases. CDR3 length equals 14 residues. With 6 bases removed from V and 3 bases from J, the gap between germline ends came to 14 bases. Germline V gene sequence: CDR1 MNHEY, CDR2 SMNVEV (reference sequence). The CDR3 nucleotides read TGTGCCAGCAGCTCCCCGACAGCCGACTATGGCTACACCTTC. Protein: CASSSPTADYGYTF.

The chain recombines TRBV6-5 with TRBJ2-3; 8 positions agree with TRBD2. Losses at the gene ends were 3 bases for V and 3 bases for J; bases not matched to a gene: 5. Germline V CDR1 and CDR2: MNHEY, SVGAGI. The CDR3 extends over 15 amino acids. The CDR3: CASSYAGGSTDTQYF. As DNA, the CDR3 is TGTGCCAGCAGTTATGCGGGGGGAAGTACAGATACGCAGTATTTT.

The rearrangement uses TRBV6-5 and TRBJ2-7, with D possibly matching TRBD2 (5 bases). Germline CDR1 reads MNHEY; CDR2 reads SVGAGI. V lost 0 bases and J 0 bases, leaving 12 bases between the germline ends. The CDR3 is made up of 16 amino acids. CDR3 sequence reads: CASSYSASYYSYEQYF. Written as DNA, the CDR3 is TGTGCCAGCAGTTACTCGGCTAGCTACTACTCCTACGAGCAGTACTTC.

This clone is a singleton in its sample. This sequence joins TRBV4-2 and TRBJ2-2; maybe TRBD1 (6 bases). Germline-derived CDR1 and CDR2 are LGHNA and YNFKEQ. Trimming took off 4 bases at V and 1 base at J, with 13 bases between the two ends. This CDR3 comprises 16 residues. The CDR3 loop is CASSLRDTGNTGELFF. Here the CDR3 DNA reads TGTGCCAGCAGCCTAAGGGACACAGGGAACACCGGGGAGCTGTTTTTT.

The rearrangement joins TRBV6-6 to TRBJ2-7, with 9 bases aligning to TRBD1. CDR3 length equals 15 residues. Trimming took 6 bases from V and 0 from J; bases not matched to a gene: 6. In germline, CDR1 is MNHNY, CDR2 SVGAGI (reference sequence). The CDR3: CASRNPGQGSYEQYF. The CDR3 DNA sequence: TGTGCCAGCAGAAACCCGGGACAGGGCTCCTACGAGCAGTACTTC.

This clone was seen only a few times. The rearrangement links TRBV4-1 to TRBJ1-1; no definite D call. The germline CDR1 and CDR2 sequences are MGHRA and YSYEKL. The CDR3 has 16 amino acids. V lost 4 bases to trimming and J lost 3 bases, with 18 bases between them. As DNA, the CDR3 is TGCGCCAGCAGCCCACAGATAGGGAGGGAGGACACTGAAGCTTTCTTT. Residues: CASSPQIGREDTEAFF.

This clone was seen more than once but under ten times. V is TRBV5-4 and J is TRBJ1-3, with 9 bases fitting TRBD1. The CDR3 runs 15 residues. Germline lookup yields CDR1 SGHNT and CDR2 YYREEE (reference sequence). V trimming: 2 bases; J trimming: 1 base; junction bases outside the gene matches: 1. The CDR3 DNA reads TGTGCCAGCAGCTTACAGGGGGCGTCTGGAAACACCATATATTTT. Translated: CASSLQGASGNTIYF.

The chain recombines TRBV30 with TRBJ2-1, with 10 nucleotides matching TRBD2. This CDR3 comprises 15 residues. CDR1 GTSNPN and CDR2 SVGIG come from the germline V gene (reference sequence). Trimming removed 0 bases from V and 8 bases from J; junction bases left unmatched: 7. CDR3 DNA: TGTGCCTGGAGTGTGGGGAGCGGGGGGGCAGATGAGCAGTTCTTC. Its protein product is CAWSVGSGGADEQFF.

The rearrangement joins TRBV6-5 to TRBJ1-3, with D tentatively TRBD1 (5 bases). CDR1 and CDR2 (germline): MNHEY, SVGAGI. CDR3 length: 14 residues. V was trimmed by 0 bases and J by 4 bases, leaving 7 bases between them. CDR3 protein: CASSYSPGGNTIYF. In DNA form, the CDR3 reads TGTGCCAGCAGTTACTCGCCAGGGGGAAACACCATATATTTT.

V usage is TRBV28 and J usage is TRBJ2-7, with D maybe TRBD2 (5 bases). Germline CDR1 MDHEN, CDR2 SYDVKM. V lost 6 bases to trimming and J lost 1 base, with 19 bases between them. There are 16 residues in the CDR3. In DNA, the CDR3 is TGTGCCAGCAGCCCCCTGGCGGGTTTAGGTTCCTACGAGCAGTACTTC. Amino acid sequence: CASSPLAGLGSYEQYF.

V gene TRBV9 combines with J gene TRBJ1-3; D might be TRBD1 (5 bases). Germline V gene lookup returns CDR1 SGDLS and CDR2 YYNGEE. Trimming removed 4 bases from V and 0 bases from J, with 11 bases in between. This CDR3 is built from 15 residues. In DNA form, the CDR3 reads TGTGCCAGCAGCCCCCGGGACTACTCTGGAAACACCATATATTTT. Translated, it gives CASSPRDYSGNTIYF. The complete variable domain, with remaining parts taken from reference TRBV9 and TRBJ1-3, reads DSGVTQTPKHLITATGQRVTLRCSPRSGDLSVYWYQQSLDQGLQFLIQYYNGEERAKGNILERFSAQQFPDLHSELNLSSLELGDSALYFCASSPRDYSGNTIYFGEGSWLTVV.